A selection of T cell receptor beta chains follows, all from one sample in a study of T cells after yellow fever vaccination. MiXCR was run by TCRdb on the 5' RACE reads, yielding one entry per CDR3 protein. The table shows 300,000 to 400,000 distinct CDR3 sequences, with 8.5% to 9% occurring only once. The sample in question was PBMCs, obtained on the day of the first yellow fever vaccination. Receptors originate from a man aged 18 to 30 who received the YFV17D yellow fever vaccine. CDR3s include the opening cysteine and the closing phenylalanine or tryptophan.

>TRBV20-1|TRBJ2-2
CSASVGLAGGGELFF
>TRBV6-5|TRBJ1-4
CASSYSPGDEKLFF
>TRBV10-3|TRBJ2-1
CAISEVASDNEQFF
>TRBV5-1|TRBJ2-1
CASTRPSQGYNEQFF
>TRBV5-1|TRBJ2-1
CASSMEGASSYNEQFF
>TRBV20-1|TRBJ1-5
CSAPVGEHQPQHF
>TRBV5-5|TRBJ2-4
CASSRPGQGRSGNIQYF
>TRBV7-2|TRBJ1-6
CASSPSGSWNSPLHF
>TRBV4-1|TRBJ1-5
CASSQDWISNQPQHF
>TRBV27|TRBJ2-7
CAGSLRFGAYEQYF
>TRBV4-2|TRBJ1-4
CASSQGGGVANEKLFF
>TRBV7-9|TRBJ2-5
CASSPPRARETQYF
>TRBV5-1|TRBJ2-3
CASSLGLGGDTQYF
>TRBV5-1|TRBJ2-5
CASSFDETQYF
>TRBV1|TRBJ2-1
CTPGTSAYNEQFF
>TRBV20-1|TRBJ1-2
CSARGDTANYGYTF
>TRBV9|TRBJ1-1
CASSGGWSTEAFF